The entry that follows covers one TCR beta chain sequence. The record originates from a study of OX40 agonist ivuxolimab in advanced cancers. The germline CDR1 and CDR2 sequences are SGHNT and YENEEA. Trimming removed 5 bases at V and 5 bases at J, with 19 bases between. The CDR3 has 15 residues. Produced via immunoSEQ multiplex PCR; TCRdb's table is partial and in-frame only. The data hold 75,000 to 80,000 clones, with 81% observed a single time. This sequence originates from an adult with an advanced solid tumor such as melanoma, head and neck, liver or kidney cancer. V and J are TRBV11-3 and TRBJ2-7; D tentatively fits TRBD1 or TRBD2 (5 bases each). The sequencing used CD4+ or CD8+ T cells sorted from blood, collected in a trial of the OX40 agonist ivuxolimab. The DNA of the CDR3 is TGTGCCAGCAGCCTTATCGGGACGCCTCGGGACGAGCAGTACTTC. This encodes CASSLIGTPRDEQYF.